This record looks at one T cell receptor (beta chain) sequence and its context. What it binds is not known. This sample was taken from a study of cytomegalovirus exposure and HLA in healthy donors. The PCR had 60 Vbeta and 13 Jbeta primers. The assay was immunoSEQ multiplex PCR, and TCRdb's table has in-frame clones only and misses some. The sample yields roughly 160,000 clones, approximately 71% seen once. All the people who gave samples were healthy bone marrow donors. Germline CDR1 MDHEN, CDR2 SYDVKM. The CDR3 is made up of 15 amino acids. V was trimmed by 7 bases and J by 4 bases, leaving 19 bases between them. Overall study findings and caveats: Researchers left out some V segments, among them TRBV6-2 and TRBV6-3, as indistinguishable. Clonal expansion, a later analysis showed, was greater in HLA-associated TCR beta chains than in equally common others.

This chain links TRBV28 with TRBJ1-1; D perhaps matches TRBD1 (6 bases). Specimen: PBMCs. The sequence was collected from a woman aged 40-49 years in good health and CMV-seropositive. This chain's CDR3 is CASTLRGAGRTEAFF. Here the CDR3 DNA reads TGTGCCAGCACCTTGCGGGGGGCCGGACGCACTGAAGCTTTCTTT. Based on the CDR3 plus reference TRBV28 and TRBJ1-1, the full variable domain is DVKVTQSSRYLVKRTGEKVFLECVQDMDHENMFWYRQDPGLGLRLIYFSYDVKMKEKGDIPEGYSVSREKKERFSLILESASTNQTSMYLCASTLRGAGRTEAFFGQGTRLTVV.